The 18 T cell receptor beta chains reported below all come from one sample, sequenced in a study of blood T cell repertoires in COVID-19. The data were produced by immunoSEQ multiplex PCR, yet TCRdb's version contains in-frame clones alone and is incomplete. The sample carries some 150,000 clones, roughly 83% recorded once. Sequenced: PBMCs or T cells enriched from blood (not recorded which). These receptors all stem from a woman between 45 and 60 years old who had recovered from COVID-19.

The V call is TRBV7-3, the J call TRBJ2-2; TRBD2 matches at 15 bases. The CDR3 extends over 19 amino acids. After removal of 5 bases from V and 5 bases from J, the junction contained 12 bases not matched to a gene. In germline, CDR1 is SGHTA, CDR2 FQGTGA. The CDR3 protein is CASSPHGLAGGRRTGELFF. The CDR3 DNA sequence: TGTGCCAGCAGCCCCCACGGACTAGCGGGGGGGAGGCGGACCGGGGAGCTGTTTTTT.

This chain links TRBV6-5 with TRBJ2-1; a weak D match, TRBD2 (6 bases). The CDR3 loop spans 14 amino acids. The V gene lost 6 bases and the J gene lost 4 bases, with 13 bases spanning the gap. Germline CDR1 and CDR2: MNHEY and SVGAGI. CDR3 in DNA: TGTGCCAGCAGGTCTAGCGTATCTTACAATGAGCAGTTCTTC. Its translation is CASRSSVSYNEQFF.

This clone showed up just once. The V gene is TRBV10-2, the J gene TRBJ2-4; D unclear. Deletions cut 3 bases from V and 0 bases from J, with 15 bases between. Germline V gives CDR1 WSHSY, CDR2 SAAADI. The CDR3 totals 17 residues. CDR3 loop: CASSDFRVGLAKNIQYF. The CDR3 bases are TGCGCCAGCAGTGATTTTCGGGTCGGTCTAGCCAAAAACATTCAGTACTTC.

The chain recombines TRBV30 with TRBJ1-4; D ambiguous. The germline CDR1 and CDR2 sequences are GTSNPN and SVGIG (reference sequence). Trimming took 2 bases from V and 9 from J, leaving 16 bases between them. This CDR3 has 14 amino acids. This CDR3 is CAWSTKGGQKKLFF. The CDR3 nucleotides are TGTGCCTGGAGTACAAAAGGCGGGCAAAAAAAACTGTTTTTT.

The gene calls are TRBV5-1 and TRBJ1-1; 7 nucleotides align to TRBD1. Unmatched junction bases numbered 13, after V lost 3 bases and J lost 11 bases. Germline values: CDR1 SGHRS, CDR2 YFSETQ. This CDR3 contains 14 residues. This CDR3 is CASSSQRGLMGAFF. CDR3 nucleotide sequence: TGCGCCAGCAGCTCGCAGAGGGGGCTGATGGGGGCTTTCTTT.

The rearrangement joins TRBV6-4 to TRBJ2-1; 12 nucleotides align to TRBD2. Germline CDR1 MRHNA, CDR2 SNTAGT. Losses at the gene ends were 0 bases for V and 5 bases for J; bases not matched to a gene: 2. The CDR3 sequence is 16 residues long. The CDR3 protein is CASSDSGTSGHNEQFF. The CDR3 nucleotides read TGTGCCAGCAGTGACTCTGGGACTAGCGGGCACAATGAGCAGTTCTTC.

This clone was detected once. This chain joins TRBV7-9 and TRBJ1-1; D perhaps matches TRBD1 (6 bases). The V gene lost 2 bases and the J gene lost 3 bases, with 13 bases spanning the gap. This CDR3 has 15 amino acids. Germline V gene lookup returns CDR1 SEHNR and CDR2 FQNEAQ (reference sequence). In DNA form, the CDR3 reads TGTGCCAGCAGCTTATCGGGACACCTCGACACTGAAGCTTTCTTT. This encodes CASSLSGHLDTEAFF. Using reference TRBV7-9 and TRBJ1-1 for the parts outside the CDR3, the full variable domain is DTGVSQNPRHKITKRGQNVTFRCDPISEHNRLYWYRQTLGQGPEFLTYFQNEAQLEKSRLLSDRFSAERPKGSFSTLEIQRTEQGDSAMYLCASSLSGHLDTEAFFGQGTRLTVV.

This clone was observed a few times. This chain joins TRBV11-3 and TRBJ2-3, with D perhaps matching TRBD1 (5 bases). Deletions cut 5 bases from V and 4 bases from J, with 13 bases between. CDR3 length equals 14 residues. CDR1 is SGHNT and CDR2 is YENEEA in the germline V gene. For the CDR3, the DNA is TGTGCCAGCAGCCTGGGTAGGGGCCCAGATACGCAGTATTTT. Amino acids: CASSLGRGPDTQYF.

This chain joins TRBV4-1 and TRBJ1-2; D is possibly TRBD1 (6 bases). The ends were cut back, 3 bases at V and 4 bases at J, with 12 bases in the middle. Germline values: CDR1 MGHRA, CDR2 YSYEKL. This CDR3 region has 14 residues. CDR3 residues: CASSQNRELYGYTF. The DNA of the CDR3 is TGCGCCAGCAGCCAGAACAGGGAACTCTATGGCTACACCTTC.

In this sample, this clone turned up once. The rearrangement links TRBV11-2 to TRBJ2-1; TRBD2 might be the D (5 bases). Trimming stripped 4 bases from V and 0 bases from J, with 13 bases between. Germline CDR1 SGHAT, CDR2 FQNNGV. The CDR3 contains 16 residues. The CDR3 protein is CASSSFSGSSYNEQFF. As DNA, the CDR3 is TGTGCCAGCAGCTCGTTCAGCGGAAGCTCCTACAATGAGCAGTTCTTC.

The rearrangement links TRBV12-1 to TRBJ2-2; no check of the table's D call, TRBD2, against the DNA was made. TRBV12-1 is a listed pseudogene. The CDR3 is 14 residues long. The CDR3 loop reads CASTSRGGDGELFF. DNA for the CDR3: TGTGCCAGCACCTCCCGAGGCGGTGACGGGGAGCTGTTTTTT.

This chain links TRBV18 with TRBJ2-2, with a possible D match to TRBD2 (5 bases). V was shortened by 2 bases and J by 1 base, with 11 bases between the two germline ends. Germline V gene data show CDR1 as KGHSH and CDR2 as LQKENI. The CDR3 is 16 amino acids. The CDR3: CASSPRFGENTGELFF. The CDR3 DNA reads as TGTGCCAGCTCACCAAGATTCGGGGAGAACACCGGGGAGCTGTTTTTT.

In its sample, this clone was seen a few times. The genes are TRBV7-6 and TRBJ1-6; 7 bases are a match to TRBD1. Germline trimming cut 4 bases from V and 12 bases from J; bases unmatched to any gene: 6. Looked up from germline, CDR1 is SGHVS and CDR2 is FNYEAQ. This CDR3 spans 13 amino acids. The CDR3 sequence is CASSSTGYGPLHF. The CDR3 bases are TGTGCCAGCAGCTCGACAGGGTACGGACCCCTCCACTTT.

The chain links TRBV24-1 to TRBJ1-2, with a tentative D call TRBD1 (5 bases). Germline V CDR1 and CDR2: KGHDR, SFDVKD. V was shortened by 9 bases and J by 4 bases, with 11 bases between the two germline ends. The CDR3 is 12 residues long. Here the CDR3 reads CATGTPAYGYTF. The CDR3 DNA reads TGTGCCACCGGGACTCCCGCCTATGGCTACACCTTC.

This clone was counted a few times. This chain joins TRBV5-1 and TRBJ2-1; 7 bases fit TRBD1. After removal of 4 bases from V and 5 bases from J, the junction contained 3 bases not matched to a gene. Germline values: CDR1 SGHRS, CDR2 YFSETQ. This CDR3 is built from 13 residues. The CDR3, as DNA: TGCGCCAGCAGCCGGACAGGCCACAATGAGCAGTTCTTC. Protein product: CASSRTGHNEQFF.

The CDR3 DNA reads TGTGCCAGCAGCAAAATCCTCGGTTCCCCTAGCAGCCGTCTGTGCAATGAGCAGTTCTTC. Its protein is CASSKILGSPSSRLCNEQFF. The rearrangement links TRBV21-1 to TRBJ2-1; no DNA check was done on the table's D call, TRBD2. TRBV21-1 is noted as a pseudogene. This CDR3 has 20 amino acids.

This chain joins TRBV28 and TRBJ2-7, with TRBD1 matching 11 bases. CDR1 MDHEN and CDR2 SYDVKM come from the germline V gene. This CDR3 has 15 amino acids. With 6 bases clipped from V and 7 bases from J, the junction kept 11 bases outside the gene matches. The CDR3, as DNA: TGTGCCAGCAGCCCCGCGGGGACAGGGGGATTGGAGCAGTACGTC. Protein product: CASSPAGTGGLEQYV.

The rearrangement uses TRBV28 and TRBJ1-1; D is possibly TRBD1 (5 bases). The CDR3 runs to 17 residues. Trimming cost V 6 bases and J 0 bases, with 20 bases left between them. Germline CDR1 is MDHEN and CDR2 is SYDVKM. The CDR3 reads CASSPGLGGLMNTEAFF. The CDR3 DNA sequence: TGTGCCAGCAGCCCGGGACTGGGAGGTCTAATGAACACTGAAGCTTTCTTT.